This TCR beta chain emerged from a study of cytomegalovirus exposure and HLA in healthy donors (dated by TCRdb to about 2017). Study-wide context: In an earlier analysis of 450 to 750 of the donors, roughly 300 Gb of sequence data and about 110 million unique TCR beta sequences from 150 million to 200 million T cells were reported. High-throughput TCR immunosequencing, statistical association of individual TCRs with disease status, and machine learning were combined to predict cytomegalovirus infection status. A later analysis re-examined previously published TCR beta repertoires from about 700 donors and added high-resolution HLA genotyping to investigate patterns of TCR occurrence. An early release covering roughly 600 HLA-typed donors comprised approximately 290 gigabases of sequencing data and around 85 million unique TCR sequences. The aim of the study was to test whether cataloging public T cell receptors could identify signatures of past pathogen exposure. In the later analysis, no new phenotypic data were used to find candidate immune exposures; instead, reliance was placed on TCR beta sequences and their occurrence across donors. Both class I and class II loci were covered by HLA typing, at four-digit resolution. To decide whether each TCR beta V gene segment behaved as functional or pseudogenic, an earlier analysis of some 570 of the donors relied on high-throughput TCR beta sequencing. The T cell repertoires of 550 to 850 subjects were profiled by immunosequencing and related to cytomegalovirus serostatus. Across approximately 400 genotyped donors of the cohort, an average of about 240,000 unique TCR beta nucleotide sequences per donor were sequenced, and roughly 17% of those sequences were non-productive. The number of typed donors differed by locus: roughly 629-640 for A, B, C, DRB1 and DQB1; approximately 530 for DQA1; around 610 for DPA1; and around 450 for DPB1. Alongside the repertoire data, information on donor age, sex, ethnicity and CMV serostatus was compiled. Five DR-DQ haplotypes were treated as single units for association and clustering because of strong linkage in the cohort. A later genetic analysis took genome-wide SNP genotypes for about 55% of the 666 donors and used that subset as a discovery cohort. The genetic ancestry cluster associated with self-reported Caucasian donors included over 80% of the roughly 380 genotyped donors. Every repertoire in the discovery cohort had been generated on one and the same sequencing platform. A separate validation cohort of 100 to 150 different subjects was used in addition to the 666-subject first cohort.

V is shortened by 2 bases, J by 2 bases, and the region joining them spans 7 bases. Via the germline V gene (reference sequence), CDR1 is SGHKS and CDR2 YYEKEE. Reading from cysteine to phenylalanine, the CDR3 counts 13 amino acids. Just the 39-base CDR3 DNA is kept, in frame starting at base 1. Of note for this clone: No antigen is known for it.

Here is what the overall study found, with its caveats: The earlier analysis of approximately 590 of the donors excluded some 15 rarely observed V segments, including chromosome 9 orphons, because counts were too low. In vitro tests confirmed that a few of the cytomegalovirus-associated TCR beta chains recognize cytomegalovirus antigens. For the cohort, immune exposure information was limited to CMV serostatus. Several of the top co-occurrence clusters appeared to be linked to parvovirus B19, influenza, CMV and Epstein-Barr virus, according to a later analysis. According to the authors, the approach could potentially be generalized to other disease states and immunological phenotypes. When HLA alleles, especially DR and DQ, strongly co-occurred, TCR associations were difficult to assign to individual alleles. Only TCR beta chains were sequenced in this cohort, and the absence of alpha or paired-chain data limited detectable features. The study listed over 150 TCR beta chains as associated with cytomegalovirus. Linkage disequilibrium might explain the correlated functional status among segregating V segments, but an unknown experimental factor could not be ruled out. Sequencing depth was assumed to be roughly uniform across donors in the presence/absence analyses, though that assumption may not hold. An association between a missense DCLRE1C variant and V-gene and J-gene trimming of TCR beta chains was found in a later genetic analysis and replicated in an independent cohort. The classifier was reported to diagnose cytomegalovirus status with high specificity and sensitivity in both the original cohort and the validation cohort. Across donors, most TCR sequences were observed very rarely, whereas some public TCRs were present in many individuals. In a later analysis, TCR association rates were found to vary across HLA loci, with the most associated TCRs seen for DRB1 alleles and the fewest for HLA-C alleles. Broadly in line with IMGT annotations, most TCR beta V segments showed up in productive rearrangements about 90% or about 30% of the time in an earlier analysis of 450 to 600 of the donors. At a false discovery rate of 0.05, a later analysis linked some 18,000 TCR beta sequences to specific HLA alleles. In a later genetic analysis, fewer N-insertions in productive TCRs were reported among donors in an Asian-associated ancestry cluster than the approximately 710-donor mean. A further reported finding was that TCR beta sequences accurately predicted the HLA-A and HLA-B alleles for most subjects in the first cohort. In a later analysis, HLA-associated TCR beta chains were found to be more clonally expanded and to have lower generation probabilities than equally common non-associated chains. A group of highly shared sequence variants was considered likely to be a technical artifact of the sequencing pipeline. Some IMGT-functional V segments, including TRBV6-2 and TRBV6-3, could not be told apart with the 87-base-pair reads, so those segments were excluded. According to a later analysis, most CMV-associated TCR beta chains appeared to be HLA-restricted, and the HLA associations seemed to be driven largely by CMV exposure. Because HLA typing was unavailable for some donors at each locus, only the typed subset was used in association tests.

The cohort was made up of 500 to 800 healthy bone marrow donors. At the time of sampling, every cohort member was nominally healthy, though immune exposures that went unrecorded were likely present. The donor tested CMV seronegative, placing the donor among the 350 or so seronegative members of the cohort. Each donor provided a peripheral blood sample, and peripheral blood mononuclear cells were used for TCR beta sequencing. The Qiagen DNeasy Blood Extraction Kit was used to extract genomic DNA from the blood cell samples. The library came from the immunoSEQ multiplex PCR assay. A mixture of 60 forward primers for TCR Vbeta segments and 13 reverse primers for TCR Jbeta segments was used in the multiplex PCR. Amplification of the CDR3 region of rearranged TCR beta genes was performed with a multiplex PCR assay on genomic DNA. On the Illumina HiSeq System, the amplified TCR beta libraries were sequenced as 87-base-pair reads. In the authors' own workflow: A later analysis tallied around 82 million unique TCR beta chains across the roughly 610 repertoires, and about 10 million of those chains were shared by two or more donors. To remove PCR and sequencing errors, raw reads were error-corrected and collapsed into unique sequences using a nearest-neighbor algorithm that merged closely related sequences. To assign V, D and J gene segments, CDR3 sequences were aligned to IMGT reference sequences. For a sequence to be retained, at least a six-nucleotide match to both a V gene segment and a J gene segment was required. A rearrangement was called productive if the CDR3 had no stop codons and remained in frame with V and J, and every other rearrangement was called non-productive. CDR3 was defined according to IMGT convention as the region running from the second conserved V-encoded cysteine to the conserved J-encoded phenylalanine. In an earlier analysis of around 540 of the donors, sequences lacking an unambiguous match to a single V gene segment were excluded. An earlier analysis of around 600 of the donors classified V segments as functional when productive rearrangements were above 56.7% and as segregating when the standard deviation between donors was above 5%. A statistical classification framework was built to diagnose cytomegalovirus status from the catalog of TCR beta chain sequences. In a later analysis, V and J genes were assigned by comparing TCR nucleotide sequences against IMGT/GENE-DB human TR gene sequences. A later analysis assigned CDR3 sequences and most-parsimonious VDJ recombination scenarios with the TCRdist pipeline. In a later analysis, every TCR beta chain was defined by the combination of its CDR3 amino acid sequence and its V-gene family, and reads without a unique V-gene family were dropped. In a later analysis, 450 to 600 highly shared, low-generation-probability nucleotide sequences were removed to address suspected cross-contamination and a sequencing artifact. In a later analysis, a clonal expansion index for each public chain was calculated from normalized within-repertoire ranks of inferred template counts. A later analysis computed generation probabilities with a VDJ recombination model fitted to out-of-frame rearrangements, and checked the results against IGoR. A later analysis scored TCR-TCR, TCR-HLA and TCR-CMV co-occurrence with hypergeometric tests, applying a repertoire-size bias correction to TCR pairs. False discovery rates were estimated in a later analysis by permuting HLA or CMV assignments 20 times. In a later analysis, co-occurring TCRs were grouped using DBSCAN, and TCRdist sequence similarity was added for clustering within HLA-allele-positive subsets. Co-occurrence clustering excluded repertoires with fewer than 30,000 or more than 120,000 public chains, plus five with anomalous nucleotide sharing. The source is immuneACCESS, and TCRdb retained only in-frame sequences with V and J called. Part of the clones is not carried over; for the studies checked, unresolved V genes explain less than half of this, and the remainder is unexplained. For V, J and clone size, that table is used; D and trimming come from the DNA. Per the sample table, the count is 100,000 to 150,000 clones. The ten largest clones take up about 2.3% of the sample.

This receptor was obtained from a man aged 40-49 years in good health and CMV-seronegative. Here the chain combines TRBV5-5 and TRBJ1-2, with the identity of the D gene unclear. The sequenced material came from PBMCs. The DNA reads TGTGCCAGCAGCTTCGCGGGAAACTATGGCTACACCTTC. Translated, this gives CASSFAGNYGYTF.